This is a list of T cell receptor beta chains from one sample in a study of blood T cells in healthy people across ages. One entry per CDR3 protein results from TCRdb running MiXCR on the 5' RACE reads. The sample lists 1.4 million to 1.5 million distinct CDR3 sequences; roughly 40% were seen once. The sample comprised blood. The receptors shown here come from a woman between 18 and 30 years old in good health. Both conserved end residues are part of each CDR3. The D gene is left open where the match is weak. Rows may omit the clone size; those that give it use once, few, many or a size class.

>TRBV4-1|TRBJ2-5|-|-
TGCGCCAGCAGCGCCCGGGGTCAAGAGACCCAGTACTTC
CASSARGQETQYF
>TRBV7-2|TRBJ2-7|-|few
TGTGCCAGCAGCTTAAGTGGGTGGGAGCAGTACTTC
CASSLSGWEQYF
>TRBV12-3/TRBV12-4|TRBJ1-1|-|-
TGTGCCAGCAGTTTAGCAGCGGGAGGCACTGAAGCTTTCTTT
CASSLAAGGTEAFF
>TRBV20-1|TRBJ2-1|-|few
TGCAGAGCGGAGGGGACCTACAATGAGCAGTTCTTC
CRAEGTYNEQFF
>TRBV12-3/TRBV12-4|TRBJ1-5|-|many
TGTGCCAGCAGTTCTACACCGGGACCCCAGCATTTT
CASSSTPGPQHF
>TRBV29-1|TRBJ1-2|-|-
TGCAGCGTTCTTTCGGGGGTCGACAACGGCTACACCTTC
CSVLSGVDNGYTF
>TRBV29-1|TRBJ2-5|TRBD1|few
TGCAGCGTTATGACAGGGGACCAAGAGACCCAGTACTTC
CSVMTGDQETQYF
>TRBV5-5|TRBJ2-1|TRBD2|-
TGTGCCAGCAGCCCACTAGCGGGGGTAAGCTCCTACAATGAGCAGTTCTTC
CASSPLAGVSSYNEQFF
>TRBV11-2|TRBJ2-1|-|-
TGTGCCAGCAGCTTGGGGGGGGGGCAGAGCTACAATGAGCAGTTCTTC
CASSLGGGQSYNEQFF
>TRBV28|TRBJ2-4|-|few
TGTGCCAGCAGTCCCGCCCTTGTACTAGCCAAAAACATTCAGTACTTC
CASSPALVLAKNIQYF
>TRBV28|TRBJ1-5|TRBD1|few
TGTGCCAGCAGCTCGGACAGGGGGAGCAATCAGCCCCAGCATTTT
CASSSDRGSNQPQHF